This T cell receptor (beta chain) was identified in a study of cytomegalovirus exposure and HLA in healthy donors (dated by TCRdb to 2015 to 2018). At the level of the whole study: An earlier analysis of more than 550 of the donors reported under 300 Gb of sequence data and 95 million to 140 million unique TCR beta sequences obtained from about 180 million T cells. An early release that covered 640 HLA-typed donors contained approximately 300 gigabases of sequencing data and 70 million to 100 million unique TCR sequences. The genetic ancestry cluster associated with self-reported Caucasian donors included 81% of the 300 to 450 genotyped donors. The aim of the study was to test whether cataloging public T cell receptors could identify signatures of past pathogen exposure. Using immunosequencing, the study profiled T cell repertoires from 666 subjects and related those repertoires to cytomegalovirus serostatus. In addition to the first cohort of 650 to 800 subjects, a separate validation cohort of 120 different subjects was used. To predict cytomegalovirus infection status, the study combined high-throughput TCR immunosequencing, statistical association of individual TCRs with disease status, and machine learning. In a later analysis, previously published TCR beta repertoires from roughly 710 donors were re-analyzed and high-resolution HLA genotyping was added so that TCR occurrence patterns could be studied. The later analysis used no new phenotypic data to find candidate immune exposures, relying instead on TCR beta sequences and their occurrence across donors. To decide whether each TCR beta V gene segment behaved as functional or pseudogenic, an earlier analysis of some 600 of the donors relied on high-throughput TCR beta sequencing. Donor age, sex, ethnicity and CMV serostatus were collected together with the repertoire data. In a later genetic analysis, genome-wide SNP genotypes for about 55% of the 666 donors were used, and that subset was treated as a discovery cohort. All discovery cohort repertoires had been generated using a single sequencing platform. Class I and class II HLA loci were covered by the typing at four-digit resolution. The number of donors typed differed by locus, with roughly 620-640 for A, B, C, DRB1 and DQB1, approximately 500 for DQA1, about 610 for DPA1, and approximately 470 for DPB1. A handful of DR-DQ haplotypes were handled as single units for association and clustering because linkage in the cohort was strong. Among 398 genotyped donors of the cohort, an average of 235,054 unique TCR beta nucleotide sequences were sequenced per donor, 15% to 20% of them non-productive. The research as a whole found: The study gave a list of 150 to 200 TCR beta chains associated with cytomegalovirus. In this cohort, only TCR beta chains were sequenced, and detectable features were limited by the absence of alpha or paired-chain data. A later genetic analysis associated a missense DCLRE1C variant with V-gene and J-gene trimming of TCR beta chains, and an independent cohort replicated the association. According to a later analysis, most CMV-associated TCR beta chains appeared to be HLA-restricted, and the HLA associations seemed to be driven largely by CMV exposure. Immune exposure information for the cohort was limited to CMV serostatus. At a false discovery rate of 0.05, a later analysis linked fewer than 20,000 TCR beta sequences to specific HLA alleles. A further reported finding was that TCR beta sequences accurately predicted the HLA-A and HLA-B alleles for most subjects in the first cohort. In a later genetic analysis, fewer N-insertions in productive TCRs were reported among donors in an Asian-associated ancestry cluster than the approximately 710-donor mean. When HLA alleles, especially DR and DQ, strongly co-occurred, TCR associations were difficult to assign to individual alleles. A later analysis reported that several top co-occurrence clusters appeared linked to parvovirus B19, influenza, CMV and Epstein-Barr virus. Because counts were too low, some 16 rarely observed V segments, including chromosome 9 orphons, were excluded from the earlier analysis of under 650 of the donors. In both the original and validation cohorts, the classifier was reported to diagnose cytomegalovirus status with high specificity and sensitivity. While some public TCRs were present in many individuals, most TCR sequences turned up only very rarely across donors. Because HLA typing was unavailable for some donors at each locus, only the typed subset was used in association tests. A later analysis found that HLA-associated TCR beta chains were more clonally expanded and had lower generation probabilities than equally common non-associated chains. An earlier analysis of some 590 of the donors showed that most TCR beta V segments appeared in productive rearrangements either about 87% or about 30% of the time, which broadly matched IMGT annotations. Correlated functional status among segregating V segments might be attributable to linkage disequilibrium, but an unknown experimental factor could not be ruled out. A later analysis found that TCR association rates varied across HLA loci, with DRB1 alleles showing the most associated TCRs and HLA-C alleles the fewest. Sequencing depth was assumed to be roughly uniform across donors in the presence/absence analyses, though that assumption may not hold. The sequencing pipeline was judged likely to have produced a cluster of highly shared sequence variants as a technical artifact. Some IMGT-functional V segments, including TRBV6-2 and TRBV6-3, could not be told apart with the 87-base-pair reads, so those segments were excluded. A few of the identified cytomegalovirus-associated TCR beta chains were confirmed in vitro to be specific for cytomegalovirus antigens. According to the authors, the approach could potentially be generalized to other disease states and immunological phenotypes.

The cohort comprised several hundred healthy bone marrow donors. At the time of sampling, every cohort member was nominally healthy, though immune exposures that went unrecorded were likely present. Of the 550 to 750 cohort members, some 270 had positive CMV serostatus and about 360 had negative CMV serostatus, and CMV serostatus was not recorded for the donor. A peripheral blood sample was collected from each donor, and TCR beta sequencing was performed on peripheral blood mononuclear cells. Genomic DNA was extracted from the blood cell samples with the Qiagen DNeasy Blood Extraction Kit. Measured from the cysteine to the phenylalanine, the CDR3 is 12 residues long. The retained sequence is limited to the CDR3, 36 bases, with the frame set at the first base. In the germline V gene (reference sequence), CDR1 corresponds to LNHNV and CDR2 to YYDKDF. The V and J ends are trimmed by 2 bases and 5 bases, leaving 6 bases between them.

Library preparation was by the immunoSEQ multiplex PCR assay. For the multiplex PCR, a mixture combining 60 forward primers for TCR Vbeta segments and 13 reverse primers for TCR Jbeta segments was used. The CDR3 region of rearranged TCR beta genes was amplified from genomic DNA by a multiplex PCR assay. The amplified TCR beta libraries were sequenced on the Illumina HiSeq System as 87-base-pair reads. From the authors' description of their analysis: Across the 670 or so repertoires, a later analysis counted roughly 77 million unique TCR beta chains, 9.5 million to 12 million of which were shared by at least two donors. Raw reads were error-corrected and collapsed into unique sequences by a nearest-neighbor algorithm in which closely related sequences were merged to remove PCR and sequencing errors. V, D and J gene segments were assigned by aligning CDR3 sequences to IMGT reference sequences. For a sequence to be retained, at least a six-nucleotide match to both a V gene segment and a J gene segment was required. Rearrangements were classified as productive when the CDR3 lacked stop codons and remained in frame with V and J, and all other rearrangements were classified as non-productive. Following IMGT convention, CDR3 was defined as the stretch from the second conserved V-encoded cysteine up to the conserved J-encoded phenylalanine. The earlier analysis of some 540 of the donors excluded any sequence lacking an unambiguous match to a single V gene segment. An earlier analysis of 587 of the donors called V segments functional above 56.7% productive rearrangements and segregating when the between-donor standard deviation exceeded 5%. To diagnose cytomegalovirus status from the catalog of TCR beta chain sequences, a statistical classification framework was built. A later analysis assigned V and J genes by comparing TCR nucleotide sequences with IMGT/GENE-DB human TR gene sequences. A later analysis assigned CDR3 sequences and most-parsimonious VDJ recombination scenarios with the TCRdist pipeline. In a later analysis, each TCR beta chain was defined by its CDR3 amino acid sequence together with its V-gene family, and reads lacking a unique V-gene family were excluded. A later analysis removed roughly 590 highly shared, low-generation-probability nucleotide sequences to deal with suspected cross-contamination and a sequencing artifact. In a later analysis, a clonal expansion index for each public chain was calculated from normalized within-repertoire ranks of inferred template counts. In a later analysis, generation probabilities were computed using a VDJ recombination model fitted to out-of-frame rearrangements, and the results were checked against IGoR. In a later analysis, hypergeometric tests were used to score TCR-TCR, TCR-HLA and TCR-CMV co-occurrence, with a repertoire-size bias correction applied to TCR pairs. A later analysis estimated false discovery rates by permuting HLA or CMV assignments 20 times. In a later analysis, co-occurring TCRs were grouped using DBSCAN, and TCRdist sequence similarity was added for clustering within HLA-allele-positive subsets. Repertoires with fewer than 30,000 or more than 120,000 public chains, plus five repertoires with anomalous nucleotide sharing, were excluded from co-occurrence clustering. TCRdb carries this immuneACCESS record with in-frame sequences only. Its versions omit some clonotypes, under half of them owing to an unresolved V gene in the studies checked, with the rest unexplained. V, J and clone size derive from that table, while D and trimming were established from the DNA sequence. Present in this sample are 55,000 to 70,000 clones, approximately 83% of which were seen just once. The ten largest clonotypes hold 1.5% to 2% of the sample.

As for this clone: The antigen this receptor binds is unknown. Within one base of it there is no much larger clone, and no base qualities were kept.

The material sequenced was PBMCs. The receptor chain draws on TRBV15 and TRBJ2-5, with no confidently assigned D gene. This sequence was found in a human donor in good health. DNA sequence: TGTGCCACCAGCAGACCCGTTGAGACCCAGTACTTC. It translates as CATSRPVETQYF.